The 2 T cell receptor beta chains below were found in one sample sequenced in a study of OX40 agonist ivuxolimab in advanced cancers. The repertoire was sequenced with immunoSEQ multiplex PCR; TCRdb's copy has only in-frame clones and lacks some. The sample carries approximately 44,000 clones, approximately 86% recorded once. The sequenced sample was CD4+ or CD8+ T cells sorted from blood, obtained in a trial of the OX40 agonist ivuxolimab. The receptors derive from an adult with an advanced solid tumor such as melanoma, head and neck, liver or kidney cancer.

V usage is TRBV19 and J usage is TRBJ1-1; the D gene is possibly TRBD1 (6 bases). From germline, CDR1 is LNHDA and CDR2 SQIVND (reference sequence). CDR3 length: 13 amino acids. V was pared by 6 bases and J by 3 bases, with 11 bases between. CDR3 nucleotides: TGTGCCAGTAGGCACGAGGGGGACACTGAAGCTTTCTTT. It codes for CASRHEGDTEAFF. Full variable domain (remainder filled in from reference TRBV19 and TRBJ1-1): DGGITQSPKYLFRKEGQNVTLSCEQNLNHDAMYWYRQDPGQGLRLIYYSQIVNDFQKGDIAEGYSVSREKKESFPLTVTSAQKNPTAFYLCASRHEGDTEAFFGQGTRLTVV.

The CDR3 nucleotides read TGTGCCAGCAGCCAAGGAGCGGGGGGAACCTACAATGAGCAGTTCTTC. It yields the protein CASSQGAGGTYNEQFF. The chain carries TRBV4-2 and TRBJ2-1; 9 nucleotides align to TRBD2. The CDR3 has 16 amino acids. Germline loops: CDR1 LGHNA, CDR2 YNFKEQ. V trimming: 1 base; J trimming: 2 bases; junction bases outside the gene matches: 3.